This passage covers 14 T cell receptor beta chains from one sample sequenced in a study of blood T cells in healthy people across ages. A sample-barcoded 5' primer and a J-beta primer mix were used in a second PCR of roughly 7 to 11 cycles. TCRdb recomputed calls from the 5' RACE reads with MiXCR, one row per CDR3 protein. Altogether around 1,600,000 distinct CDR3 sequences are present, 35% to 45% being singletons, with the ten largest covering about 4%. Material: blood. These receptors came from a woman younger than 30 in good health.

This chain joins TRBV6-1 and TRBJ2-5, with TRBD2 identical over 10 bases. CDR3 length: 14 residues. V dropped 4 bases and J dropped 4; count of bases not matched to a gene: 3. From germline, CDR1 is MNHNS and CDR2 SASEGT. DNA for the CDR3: TGTGCCAGCAGTGTAGCTAGCGGGAGAGAGACCCAGTACTTC. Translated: CASSVASGRETQYF.

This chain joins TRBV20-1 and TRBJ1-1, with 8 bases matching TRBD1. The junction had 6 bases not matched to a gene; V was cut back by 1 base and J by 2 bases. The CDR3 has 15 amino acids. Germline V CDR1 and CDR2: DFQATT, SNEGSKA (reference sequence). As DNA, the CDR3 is TGCAGTGCTAGAGCTCAGGGGGCGCGTAACACTGAAGCTTTCTTT. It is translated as CSARAQGARNTEAFF.

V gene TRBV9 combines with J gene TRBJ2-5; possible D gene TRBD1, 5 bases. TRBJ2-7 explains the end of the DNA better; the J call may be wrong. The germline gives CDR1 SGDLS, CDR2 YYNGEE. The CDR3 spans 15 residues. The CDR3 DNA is TGTGCCAGCAGCGTAGGCGGTGGGCAGGGCAACGAGCAGTACTTC. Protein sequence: CASSVGGGQGNEQYF.

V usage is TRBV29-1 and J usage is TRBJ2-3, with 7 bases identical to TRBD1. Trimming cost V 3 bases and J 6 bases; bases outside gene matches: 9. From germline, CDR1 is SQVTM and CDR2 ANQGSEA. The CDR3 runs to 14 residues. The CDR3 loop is CSVDPGQGVDTQYF. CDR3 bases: TGCAGCGTTGATCCCGGGCAGGGGGTGGATACGCAGTATTTT.

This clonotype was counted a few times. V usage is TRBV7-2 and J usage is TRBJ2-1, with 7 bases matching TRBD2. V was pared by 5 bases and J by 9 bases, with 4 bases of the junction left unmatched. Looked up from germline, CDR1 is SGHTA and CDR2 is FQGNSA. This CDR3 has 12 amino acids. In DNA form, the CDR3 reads TGTGCCAGCAGCCGAAGCGGGGCTGAGCAGTTCTTC. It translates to CASSRSGAEQFF.

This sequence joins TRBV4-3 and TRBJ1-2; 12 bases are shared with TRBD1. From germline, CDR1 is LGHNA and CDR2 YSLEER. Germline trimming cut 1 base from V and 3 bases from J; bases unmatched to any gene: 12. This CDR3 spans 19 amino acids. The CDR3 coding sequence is TGCGCCAGCAGCCAAGTTTTAGGGACAGGGGGCGCACGGGACTATGGCTACACCTTC. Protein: CASSQVLGTGGARDYGYTF.

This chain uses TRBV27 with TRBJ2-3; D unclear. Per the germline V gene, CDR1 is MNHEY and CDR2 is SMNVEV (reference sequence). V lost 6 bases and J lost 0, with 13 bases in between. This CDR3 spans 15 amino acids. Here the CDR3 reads CASRHNEYSTDTQYF. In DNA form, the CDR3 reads TGTGCCAGCAGGCATAATGAATATAGCACAGATACGCAGTATTTT.

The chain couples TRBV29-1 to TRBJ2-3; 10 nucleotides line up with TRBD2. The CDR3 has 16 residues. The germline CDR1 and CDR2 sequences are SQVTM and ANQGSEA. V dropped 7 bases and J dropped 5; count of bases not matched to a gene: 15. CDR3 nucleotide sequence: TGCAGCGCCGCCTCCCTTAGCGGGGGGTTTGAAGATACGCAGTATTTT. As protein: CSAASLSGGFEDTQYF.

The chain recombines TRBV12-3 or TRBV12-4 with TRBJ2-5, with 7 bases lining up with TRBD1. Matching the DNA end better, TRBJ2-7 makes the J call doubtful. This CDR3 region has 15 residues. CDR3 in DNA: TGTGCCAGCAGTTCCATGACAGGGTGGAATTACGAGCAGTACTTC. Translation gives CASSSMTGWNYEQYF.

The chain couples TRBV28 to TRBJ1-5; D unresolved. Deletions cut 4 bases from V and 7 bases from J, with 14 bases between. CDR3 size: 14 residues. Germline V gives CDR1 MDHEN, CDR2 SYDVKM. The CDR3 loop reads CASSSSVQSQPQHF. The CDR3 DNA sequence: TGTGCCAGCAGTTCGTCAGTACAGAGCCAGCCCCAGCATTTT.

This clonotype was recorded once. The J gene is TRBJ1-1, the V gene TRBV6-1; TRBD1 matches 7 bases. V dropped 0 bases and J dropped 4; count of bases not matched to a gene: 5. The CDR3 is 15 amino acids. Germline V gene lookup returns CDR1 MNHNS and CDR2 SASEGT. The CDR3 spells CASSEATGYGTEAFF. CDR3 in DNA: TGTGCCAGCAGTGAAGCGACAGGGTATGGCACTGAAGCTTTCTTT.

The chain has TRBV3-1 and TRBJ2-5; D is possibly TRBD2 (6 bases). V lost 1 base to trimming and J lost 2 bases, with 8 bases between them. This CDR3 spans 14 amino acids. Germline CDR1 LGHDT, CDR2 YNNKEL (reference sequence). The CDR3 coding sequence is TGTGCCAGCAGCCAAGGGGACTTTCAAGAGACCCAGTACTTC. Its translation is CASSQGDFQETQYF.

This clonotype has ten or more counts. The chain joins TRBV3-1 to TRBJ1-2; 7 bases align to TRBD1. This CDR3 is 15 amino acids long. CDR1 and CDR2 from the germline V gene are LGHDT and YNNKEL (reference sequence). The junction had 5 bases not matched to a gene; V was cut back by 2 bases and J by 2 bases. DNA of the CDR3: TGTGCCAGCAGCCAAAGACAGGGAGTGAACTATGGCTACACCTTC. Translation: CASSQRQGVNYGYTF.

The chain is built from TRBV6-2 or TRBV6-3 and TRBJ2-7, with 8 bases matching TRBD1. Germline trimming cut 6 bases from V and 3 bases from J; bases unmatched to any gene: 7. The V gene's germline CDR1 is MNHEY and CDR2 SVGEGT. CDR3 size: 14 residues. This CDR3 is CASRLGTGNYEQYF. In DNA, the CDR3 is TGTGCCAGCAGACTCGGGACAGGTAACTACGAGCAGTACTTC.